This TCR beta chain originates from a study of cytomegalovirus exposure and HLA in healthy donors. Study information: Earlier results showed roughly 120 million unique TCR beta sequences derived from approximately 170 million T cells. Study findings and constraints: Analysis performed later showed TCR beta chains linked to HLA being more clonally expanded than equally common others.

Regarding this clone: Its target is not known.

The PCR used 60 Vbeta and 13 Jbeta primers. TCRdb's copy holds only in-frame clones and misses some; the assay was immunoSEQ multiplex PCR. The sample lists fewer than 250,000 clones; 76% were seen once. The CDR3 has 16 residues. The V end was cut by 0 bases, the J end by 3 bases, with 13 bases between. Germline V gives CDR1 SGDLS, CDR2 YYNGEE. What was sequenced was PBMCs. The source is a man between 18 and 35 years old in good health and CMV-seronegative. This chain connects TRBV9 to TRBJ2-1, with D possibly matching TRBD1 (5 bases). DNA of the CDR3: TGTGCCAGCAGCGTAGCTACGTGGCAGGGCTACAATGAGCAGTTCTTC. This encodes CASSVATWQGYNEQFF.